This section outlines one TCR beta chain sequence together with its context. Its antigen is undetermined. The PCR ran on 60 Vbeta and 13 Jbeta primers. Produced via immunoSEQ multiplex PCR; TCRdb's table is partial and in-frame only. This table lists about 41,000 clones. The source of the sample is a study of cytomegalovirus exposure and HLA in healthy donors. General study results and limits: Several of the most significant clusters appeared linked to common viral pathogens, based on a later analysis. Researchers reported in a later analysis that a missense DCLRE1C variant was tied to TCR beta V- and J-gene trimming. It was reportedly the case that the classifier diagnosed cytomegalovirus status with high specificity and sensitivity.

The material sequenced was PBMCs. The TCR comes from a man between 25 and 39 years old in good health and CMV-seronegative.

The CDR3 DNA sequence: TGTGCCAGCAGCTTAGCCCAGAGGACGGGGGAGACCCAGTACTTC. It is translated as CASSLAQRTGETQYF. The chain links TRBV7-9 to TRBJ2-5, with D possibly being TRBD2 (5 bases). Trimming pared 0 bases from V and 5 bases from J, leaving 13 bases between. CDR1 and CDR2 from the germline V gene are SEHNR and FQNEAQ (reference sequence). This CDR3 spans 15 amino acids.